Below, 19 T cell receptor beta chains from the same sample are listed, as sequenced in a study of blood T cell repertoires in COVID-19. Data came from immunoSEQ multiplex PCR; TCRdb stores just in-frame clones and leaves some out. Seen here are 130,000 to 150,000 clones, 78% observed once, and the top ten hold about 1.9%. Sequencing was done on a sample of peripheral blood. These receptors came from a woman aged 55-75 years with acute or convalescent COVID-19.

The chain couples TRBV6-5 to TRBJ2-3; D perhaps matches TRBD2 (5 bases). The CDR3 consists of 13 residues. V shed 6 bases and J shed 0 bases, with 7 bases lying between them. In germline, CDR1 is MNHEY, CDR2 SVGAGI. For the CDR3, the DNA is TGTGCCAGCAGGAGCGGAAGCACAGATACGCAGTATTTT. This translates into CASRSGSTDTQYF.

The chain has TRBV5-1 and TRBJ1-2; 9 nucleotides agree with TRBD1. This CDR3 is 17 amino acids long. Per the germline V gene, CDR1 is SGHRS and CDR2 is YFSETQ. The junction had 10 bases not matched to a gene; V was cut back by 0 bases and J by 4 bases. In DNA, the CDR3 is TGCGCCAGCAGCTTGGTAGGACAGGGGCCCCGAATCTATGGCTACACCTTC. This translates into CASSLVGQGPRIYGYTF.

J is TRBJ1-2 and V is TRBV28; tentatively, D is TRBD1 (6 bases). The V end lost 2 bases, the J end lost 8 bases, and 9 bases lay between the germline ends. Germline lookup yields CDR1 MDHEN and CDR2 SYDVKM. The CDR3 covers 12 residues. The CDR3 region has the DNA TGTGCCAGCAGTTTACAGGGGAAAGGCTACACCTTC. It codes for CASSLQGKGYTF.

V is TRBV24-1 and J is TRBJ2-3; 8 nucleotides align to TRBD1. Trimming took 3 bases from V and 2 from J; bases not matched to a gene: 9. Germline CDR1 reads KGHDR; CDR2 reads SFDVKD. The CDR3 is made up of 17 amino acids. CDR3 DNA sequence: TGTGCCACCAGTGATCGGACAGGGCCCTCTCTCACAGATACGCAGTATTTT. As protein: CATSDRTGPSLTDTQYF.

The V gene is TRBV6-5, the J gene TRBJ2-3, with 7 nucleotides matching TRBD2. CDR3 size: 14 residues. Trimming removed 6 bases from V and 2 bases from J; junction bases left unmatched: 5. Germline-derived CDR1 and CDR2 are MNHEY and SVGAGI. The CDR3 loop reads CASSRREITDTQYF. The CDR3 nucleotides are TGTGCCAGCAGCCGGCGGGAGATCACAGATACGCAGTATTTT.

This rearrangement joins TRBV6-6 to TRBJ1-1; 7 nucleotides align to TRBD1. V lost 5 bases, J lost 1 base, and 4 bases stayed unmatched. The CDR3 has 14 residues. Per the germline V gene, CDR1 is MNHNY and CDR2 is SVGAGI (reference sequence). CDR3 sequence: CASSTTGWNTEAFF. The DNA for the CDR3 is TGTGCCAGCAGTACGACAGGGTGGAACACTGAAGCTTTCTTT.

V gene TRBV28 combines with J gene TRBJ1-1; no clear D gene. Trimming cost V 6 bases and J 0 bases, with 8 bases left between them. Germline CDR1 is MDHEN and CDR2 is SYDVKM. The CDR3 totals 13 residues. In DNA, the CDR3 is TGTGCCAGCAGCAATACATTGAACACTGAAGCTTTCTTT. Its translation is CASSNTLNTEAFF.

A single count supports this clone. V is TRBV3-1 (or the pseudogene TRBV3-2) and J is TRBJ1-2, with TRBD1 identical over 9 bases. V lost 2 bases and J lost 4; bases outside the gene matches: 8. The CDR3 length is 16 residues. Per germline, CDR1 LGHDT and CDR2 YNNKEL (reference sequence). The CDR3 here is CASSQTGQGRTYGYTF. For the CDR3, the DNA is TGTGCCAGCAGCCAAACCGGACAGGGGAGGACCTATGGCTACACCTTC.

The genes are TRBV3-1 (or the pseudogene TRBV3-2) and TRBJ1-1; D not certain. CDR1 LGHDT and CDR2 YNNKEL come from the germline V gene (reference sequence). The germline V and J ends were trimmed by 3 bases and 1 base, with 21 bases remaining between them. The CDR3 loop spans 18 amino acids. The CDR3 region is CASSHRERSYPTNTEAFF. CDR3 bases: TGTGCCAGCAGCCACCGAGAGAGGTCCTATCCTACGAACACTGAAGCTTTCTTT.

The CDR3 sequence is CAISADTSMGEKLFF. The CDR3 DNA sequence: TGTGCCATCAGTGCGGACACCTCAATGGGTGAAAAACTGTTTTTT. This chain connects TRBV10-3 to TRBJ1-4; possibly TRBD1 for D (5 bases). V was trimmed by 4 bases and J by 7 bases, leaving 16 bases between them. Germline V gives CDR1 ENHRY, CDR2 SYGVKD. This CDR3 is 15 amino acids long.

This clone has just a few counts. This sequence joins TRBV27 and TRBJ1-2, with D perhaps matching TRBD1 (6 bases). The CDR3 totals 14 residues. V lost 3 bases and J 6 bases, leaving 14 bases between the germline ends. Germline V gene sequence: CDR1 MNHEY, CDR2 SMNVEV (reference sequence). The CDR3 spells CASSFRGGWDGYTF. As DNA, the CDR3 is TGTGCCAGCAGTTTCAGGGGAGGGTGGGATGGCTACACCTTC.

V and J are TRBV10-3 and TRBJ1-4, with 7 bases matching TRBD1. Germline CDR1 reads ENHRY; CDR2 reads SYGVKD. CDR3 length: 16 residues. Trimming removed 0 bases from V and 7 bases from J; junction bases left unmatched: 8. CDR3 region: CAISESLQGLGEKLFF. The CDR3 DNA reads TGTGCCATCAGTGAGTCACTACAGGGGTTGGGTGAAAAACTGTTTTTT.

The chain employs TRBV9 and TRBJ1-1, with D perhaps matching TRBD1 (5 bases). This CDR3 has 14 residues. Germline CDR1 reads SGDLS; CDR2 reads YYNGEE. With 2 bases removed from V and 1 base from J, the gap between germline ends came to 9 bases. The CDR3 loop reads CASSVIQENTEAFF. The CDR3 nucleotides are TGTGCCAGCAGCGTGATACAGGAGAACACTGAAGCTTTCTTT.

This chain links TRBV9 with TRBJ1-3, with 10 bases identical to TRBD1. This CDR3 spans 16 amino acids. Trimming cost V 0 bases and J 4 bases; bases outside gene matches: 4. Looked up from germline, CDR1 is SGDLS and CDR2 is YYNGEE. CDR3 loop: CASSVGDRGFGNTIYF. CDR3 nucleotides: TGTGCCAGCAGCGTAGGGGACAGGGGCTTCGGAAACACCATATATTTT.

This clone was seen a handful of times. The CDR3 DNA is TGTGCCAGCAGCCAAGCGGTCATTTTTTCTAGCGCTCGGGGTGAGACCCAGTACTTC. It yields the protein CASSQAVIFSSARGETQYF. J is TRBJ2-5 and V is TRBV3-1 (or the pseudogene TRBV3-2), with D tentatively TRBD2 (6 bases). This CDR3 has 19 residues. CDR1 is LGHDT and CDR2 is YNNKEL in the germline V gene (reference sequence). With 1 base removed from V and 5 bases from J, the gap between germline ends came to 26 bases.

This clone was seen a handful of times. This chain uses TRBV9 with TRBJ1-6, with D perhaps TRBD1 (6 bases). Trimming took 4 bases from V and 0 from J, leaving 8 bases between them. The germline CDR1 and CDR2 sequences are SGDLS and YYNGEE. This CDR3 has 15 residues. The CDR3, as DNA: TGTGCCAGCAGCAGGGGGAGCTCCTATAATTCACCCCTCCACTTT. This gives the protein CASSRGSSYNSPLHF. Based on the CDR3 plus reference TRBV9 and TRBJ1-6, the full variable domain is DSGVTQTPKHLITATGQRVTLRCSPRSGDLSVYWYQQSLDQGLQFLIQYYNGEERAKGNILERFSAQQFPDLHSELNLSSLELGDSALYFCASSRGSSYNSPLHFGNGTRLTVT.

The J gene is TRBJ2-7, the V gene TRBV9; weak D call: TRBD1 (6 bases). The CDR3 covers 17 residues. Trimming removed 3 bases at V and 5 bases at J, with 24 bases between. The germline gives CDR1 SGDLS, CDR2 YYNGEE. CDR3 in DNA: TGTGCCAGCAGCGCTCACCCAGGGGACGGGCGGCCTAACGAGCAGTACTTC. It encodes CASSAHPGDGRPNEQYF. Full variable domain (remainder filled in from reference TRBV9 and TRBJ2-7): DSGVTQTPKHLITATGQRVTLRCSPRSGDLSVYWYQQSLDQGLQFLIQYYNGEERAKGNILERFSAQQFPDLHSELNLSSLELGDSALYFCASSAHPGDGRPNEQYFGPGTRLTVT.

This chain uses TRBV5-1 with TRBJ2-1; 9 bases map to TRBD2. V shed 1 base and J 6 bases; nucleotides not matched to a gene: 5. CDR1 SGHRS and CDR2 YFSETQ come from the germline V gene. The CDR3 sequence is 15 residues long. The CDR3: CASSLTREGRNEQFF. The CDR3 region has the DNA TGCGCCAGCAGCTTGACGCGGGAGGGCCGCAATGAGCAGTTCTTC.

This clone was counted a single time. The V gene is TRBV10-2, the J gene TRBJ2-7; TRBD2 might be the D (5 bases). Per germline, CDR1 WSHSY and CDR2 SAAADI. Between the trimmed V and J ends, which lost 3 bases and 9 bases, there was a span of 12 bases. This CDR3 spans 12 amino acids. Here the CDR3 reads CASSEASAGQYF. CDR3 sequence (DNA): TGCGCCAGCAGTGAAGCTTCGGCGGGGCAGTACTTC.